This T cell receptor (beta chain) was captured in a study of blood T cell repertoires in COVID-19. For the study at large: The United States, Italy and Spain were the sources of the acute and convalescent COVID-19 samples.

Germline-derived CDR1 and CDR2 are SGHRS and YFSETQ. This CDR3 is 15 amino acids long. Trimming removed 0 bases at V and 4 bases at J, with 11 bases between. As handled by the study authors: It was from reference gene primer amplification that nucleated cell counts were estimated. Using immunoSEQ multiplex PCR, the repertoire was profiled, and TCRdb retains in-frame clones only, with some absent. V and J calls and clone size are copied from that table; D and trimming were computed from the DNA. The sample lists some 280,000 clones; 70% to 90% were seen once. This clone was detected only a few times. The origin of this receptor is a woman aged 25 to 39 with active or convalescent COVID-19. The sequenced sample consisted of peripheral blood. This chain uses TRBV5-1 with TRBJ1-3, with D possibly TRBD1 on 6 matching bases. CDR3 sequence reads: CASSLDAGDGNTIYF. As DNA, the CDR3 is TGCGCCAGCAGCTTGGATGCAGGGGACGGAAACACCATATATTTT.